Reported below is one T cell receptor (beta chain). The antigen is unknown. The data derive from a study of cytomegalovirus exposure and HLA in healthy donors. Germline assignment: CDR1 MDHEN and CDR2 SYDVKM. The CDR3 contains 12 residues. Trimming removed 4 bases at V and 3 bases at J, with 7 bases between. Primers included in the PCR were 60 Vbeta and 13 Jbeta primers. Per the original data handling: In a later analysis, the count reached some 73 million unique TCR beta chains, with about 11 million shared. Clones were sequenced by immunoSEQ multiplex PCR, and TCRdb holds only the in-frame ones, with some missing. V, J and clone size derive from that table, while D and trimming were established from the DNA sequence. The table shows about 94,000 clones, with roughly 76% occurring only once. Study-level points and caveats: TCR beta V- and J-gene trimming was later associated with a missense DCLRE1C variant. A later analysis appeared to link common viral pathogens to several of the most significant clusters.

The gene calls are TRBV28 and TRBJ2-7, with a tentative D call TRBD1 (6 bases). The specimen was PBMCs. The clonotype comes from a male donor in good health and CMV-seronegative. The CDR3 coding sequence is TGTGCCAGCAGTTACAGGGTCTACGAGCAGTACTTC. This sequence encodes CASSYRVYEQYF. Together with reference TRBV28 and TRBJ2-7, the CDR3 gives the full variable domain: DVKVTQSSRYLVKRTGEKVFLECVQDMDHENMFWYRQDPGLGLRLIYFSYDVKMKEKGDIPEGYSVSREKKERFSLILESASTNQTSMYLCASSYRVYEQYFGPGTRLTVT.